The rows below give T cell receptor beta chains drawn from one sample of a study of cytomegalovirus exposure and HLA in healthy donors. Sequencing was performed with immunoSEQ multiplex PCR; in TCRdb, only in-frame clones are kept and a portion is missing. The sample holds under 250,000 clones, roughly 79% seen once. Sequenced: PBMCs. Receptor source: a man between 25 and 39 years old in good health and CMV-seronegative. The CDR3 runs from the conserved cysteine through the conserved F or W. D genes are given only for firm matches. A clone size is listed for some rows: how often the clone was seen (once, few, many), or a class if it is expanded.

cdr3_nt cdr3_aa clone_size v_call cdr3_length j_call d_call
TGCGCCAGCAGCCGAAAGCTCGGACTAGCGGGAGACCTCTACAATGAGCAGTTCTTC CASSRKLGLAGDLYNEQFF . TRBV4-1 19 TRBJ2-1 TRBD2
TGTGCCAGTAGTATAAACCAGGGGAACACTGAAGCTTTCTTT CASSINQGNTEAFF . TRBV19 14 TRBJ1-1 .
TGTGCCAGCAGCGTAGCCCTTGAGACCGGGACAGGGATGGAGACCCAGTACTTC CASSVALETGTGMETQYF . TRBV9 18 TRBJ2-5 TRBD1
TGTGCCATCACCCGGACTAGCGGGAGTATCACCGGGGAGCTGTTTTTT CAITRTSGSITGELFF few TRBV10-3 16 TRBJ2-2 TRBD2
TGTGCCAGCAGCCCACGGGGACAGAAGTCCTACGAGCAGTACTTC CASSPRGQKSYEQYF . TRBV21-1 15 TRBJ2-7 .
TGTGCCAGCAGTTTCGTCGGACAGGGGGCTGAAAAACTGTTTTTT CASSFVGQGAEKLFF . TRBV27 15 TRBJ1-4 TRBD1
TGTGCCAGCAGTTTACTGATAGCGGGCCGGACCTACGAGCAGTACTTC CASSLLIAGRTYEQYF once TRBV27 16 TRBJ2-7 TRBD2
TGTGCCAGCAGTCCCGGGACTAGCTATACAGATACGCAGTATTTT CASSPGTSYTDTQYF . TRBV6-5 15 TRBJ2-3 TRBD2
TGTGCCAGCAGTTTAACTGGTAGCGGGCTACGAGATACGCAGTATTTT CASSLTGSGLRDTQYF . TRBV27 16 TRBJ2-3 TRBD2
TGTGCCAGTAGTAAATCACCCGGGAATACGCAGTATTTT CASSKSPGNTQYF few TRBV19 13 TRBJ2-3 .
TGTGCCAGCAGCTTAGGGCAGGAAGGCTATGGCTACACCTTC CASSLGQEGYGYTF . TRBV13 14 TRBJ1-2 .
TGTGCCAGCAGCTTAGCGTCCCCGTCCGAGCAGTACTTC CASSLASPSEQYF . TRBV7-9 13 TRBJ2-7 .
TGTGCCAGCAGTCCCGGGGGGACGCACTCCTACGAGCAGTACTTC CASSPGGTHSYEQYF . TRBV27 15 TRBJ2-7 TRBD2
TGTGCTAGTGGTTTGGTAGGGTCGGAGCGGGAAGAGACCCAGTACTTC CASGLVGSEREETQYF . TRBV12-5 16 TRBJ2-5 .
TGTGCCAGCAGCGCGGCCGGGAGCGGGGGCATTCAGTACTTC CASSAAGSGGIQYF . TRBV9 14 TRBJ2-4 TRBD2
TGCGCCAGCAGCCGGGAATTGAACACTGAAGCTTTCTTT CASSRELNTEAFF . TRBV5-1 13 TRBJ1-1 .
TGTGCCAGCAGAAACAGGGGGAGTTCAGATACGCAGTATTTT CASRNRGSSDTQYF . TRBV7-6 14 TRBJ2-3 TRBD1
TGCGCCAGCAGTGAGTCGCGGGGCGACACTGAAGCTTTCTTT CASSESRGDTEAFF few TRBV10-2 14 TRBJ1-1 .
TGTGCCTCCGGGAATGACAACTCCTACGAGCAGTACTTC CASGNDNSYEQYF once TRBV10-3 13 TRBJ2-7 .
TGTGCCAGCAGGGGGACAGGGGGAATCTACGAGCAGTACTTC CASRGTGGIYEQYF few TRBV6-6 14 TRBJ2-7 TRBD1
TGTGCCAGCAGTTACTACTCGCCGGGACAGGAAGCTTTCTTT CASSYYSPGQEAFF . TRBV6-5 14 TRBJ1-1 TRBD1
TGTGCCAGTAGTATTCCCTCTAGCACAGATACGCAGTATTTT CASSIPSSTDTQYF . TRBV19 14 TRBJ2-3 .
TGTGCCAGCTCACGAACAGGGGGCTCTAGCACAGATACGCAGTATTTT CASSRTGGSSTDTQYF . TRBV18 16 TRBJ2-3 TRBD1
TGTGCCAGTAGTAAAGGGACTAGCAAAGAGACCCAGTACTTC CASSKGTSKETQYF once TRBV19 14 TRBJ2-5 TRBD2
TGTGCCAGCACTCACGGGGAGGGCAGATCAACTCGGTACACTGAAGCTTTCTTT CASTHGEGRSTRYTEAFF . TRBV28 18 TRBJ1-1 .
TGTGCCAGCAGCGTAGACGGGAGCCACACAGATACGCAGTATTTT CASSVDGSHTDTQYF once TRBV9 15 TRBJ2-3 .
TGTGCCAGCAGCGTATTGGGCAGTTCCTACGAGCAGTACTTC CASSVLGSSYEQYF . TRBV9 14 TRBJ2-7 .
TGTGCCACCAGCAGAGATCCGCAGCCCCAGCATTTT CATSRDPQPQHF . TRBV15 12 TRBJ1-5 .
TGCGCCAGCAGCCAAGATCCGGGGAACTACAATGAGCAGTTCTTC CASSQDPGNYNEQFF . TRBV4-1 15 TRBJ2-1 .
TGTGCCAGCAGCTTGGCCGGGACAGGGTTCCCTGAAGCTTTCTTT CASSLAGTGFPEAFF . TRBV5-6 15 TRBJ1-1 TRBD1
TGCGCCAGCAGCTTCCCCCCGGTGGCTAGCGGGAGTTGGGAGACCCAGTACTTC CASSFPPVASGSWETQYF . TRBV5-1 18 TRBJ2-5 TRBD2
TGTGCCAGCAGTGACCCTTCTGGGACTAGACCCCATACCCAGTACTTC CASSDPSGTRPHTQYF . TRBV2 16 TRBJ2-5 TRBD2
TGCGCCAGCAGCCATACAGGGGGAGTCTACGAGCAGTACTTC CASSHTGGVYEQYF . TRBV4-1 14 TRBJ2-7 TRBD1
TGTGCCAGCAGTTTTCTCGGGACAGGGATCGACGAGCAGTACTTC CASSFLGTGIDEQYF . TRBV27 15 TRBJ2-7 TRBD1
TGTGCCAGCAGTTTTAGCGTGGCTAGCGGGAGGGTCTTGAACTCCTACAATGAGCAGTTCTTC CASSFSVASGRVLNSYNEQFF . TRBV28 21 TRBJ2-1 TRBD2
TGTGCCAGCAGCGCAGCTCGGGGTGAGCAGTTCTTC CASSAARGEQFF . TRBV9 12 TRBJ2-1 .
TGTGCCAGCAGTGACGAAGGGGGACATTCTCATAAAAACATTCAGTACTTC CASSDEGGHSHKNIQYF few TRBV6-4 17 TRBJ2-4 .
TGTGCCAGCAGTGTCAGGGTGGTTGAAAAACTGTTTTTT CASSVRVVEKLFF few TRBV2 13 TRBJ1-4 .
TGTGCCAGCAGCGTGTGGGGACAGGGGGCTGGGGAGACCCAGTACTTC CASSVWGQGAGETQYF . TRBV9 16 TRBJ2-5 TRBD1
TGTGCCAGCAGCCCGTCGGTGGAGGGTAATGAAGCTTTCTTT CASSPSVEGNEAFF once TRBV7-2 14 TRBJ1-1 .
TGTGCCAGCAGCTCCAGAGAAACAGCGGGAGGGCCCACAGATACGCAGTATTTT CASSSRETAGGPTDTQYF . TRBV7-9 18 TRBJ2-3 TRBD2
TGCGCCAGCAGCAGGACACAGGGGGGTTCCTACGAGCAGTACTTC CASSRTQGGSYEQYF . TRBV5-1 15 TRBJ2-7 TRBD1
TGCAGCGTTGAAGTAGACACAGATACGCAGTATTTT CSVEVDTDTQYF . TRBV29-1 12 TRBJ2-3 .
TGTGCCAGCAGTGTAATCGGGGAGCTGTTTTTT CASSVIGELFF . TRBV2 11 TRBJ2-2 .
TGTGCCAGCAGTTTCTCGAGCGGGACAACCTACGAGCAGTACTTC CASSFSSGTTYEQYF . TRBV27 15 TRBJ2-7 .
TGTGCCAGCAGCTTAGGAATCGTGCAGGGACTTTGGGAAGCCGGGGAGCTGTTTTTT CASSLGIVQGLWEAGELFF . TRBV7-2 19 TRBJ2-2 .
TGTGCCAGCGGGAGGCTGAGCGGGAGCACCGGGGAGCTGTTTTTT CASGRLSGSTGELFF once TRBV2 15 TRBJ2-2 TRBD2
TGTGCCAGCAGCTTAGCGGTTCAGGAACCCACAGATACGCAGTATTTT CASSLAVQEPTDTQYF . TRBV7-2 16 TRBJ2-3 .
TGTGCCAGCAGTTTGGGGGGGGGCCTTGGCTACACCTTC CASSLGGGLGYTF . TRBV28 13 TRBJ1-2 .
TGTGCCAGCTCGCCATTAAAAGGGGTCCCGAACGAGCAGTACTTC CASSPLKGVPNEQYF . TRBV18 15 TRBJ2-7 .
TGTGCCAGCAGCCAGACTGAAACCGGGGAGCTGTTTTTT CASSQTETGELFF . TRBV27 13 TRBJ2-2 .
TGTGCCAGCAGCCAACTAGCGGGCGACCCCTACGAGCAGTACTTC CASSQLAGDPYEQYF . TRBV4-2 15 TRBJ2-7 TRBD2
TGTGCCAGCAGTAAACCAGGGGGTTCCTACGAGCAGTACTTC CASSKPGGSYEQYF . TRBV25-1 14 TRBJ2-7 TRBD1
TGCGCCAGCAGCTTGTGGACTAGCGGGAACCAAGAGACCCAGTACTTC CASSLWTSGNQETQYF . TRBV5-1 16 TRBJ2-5 TRBD2